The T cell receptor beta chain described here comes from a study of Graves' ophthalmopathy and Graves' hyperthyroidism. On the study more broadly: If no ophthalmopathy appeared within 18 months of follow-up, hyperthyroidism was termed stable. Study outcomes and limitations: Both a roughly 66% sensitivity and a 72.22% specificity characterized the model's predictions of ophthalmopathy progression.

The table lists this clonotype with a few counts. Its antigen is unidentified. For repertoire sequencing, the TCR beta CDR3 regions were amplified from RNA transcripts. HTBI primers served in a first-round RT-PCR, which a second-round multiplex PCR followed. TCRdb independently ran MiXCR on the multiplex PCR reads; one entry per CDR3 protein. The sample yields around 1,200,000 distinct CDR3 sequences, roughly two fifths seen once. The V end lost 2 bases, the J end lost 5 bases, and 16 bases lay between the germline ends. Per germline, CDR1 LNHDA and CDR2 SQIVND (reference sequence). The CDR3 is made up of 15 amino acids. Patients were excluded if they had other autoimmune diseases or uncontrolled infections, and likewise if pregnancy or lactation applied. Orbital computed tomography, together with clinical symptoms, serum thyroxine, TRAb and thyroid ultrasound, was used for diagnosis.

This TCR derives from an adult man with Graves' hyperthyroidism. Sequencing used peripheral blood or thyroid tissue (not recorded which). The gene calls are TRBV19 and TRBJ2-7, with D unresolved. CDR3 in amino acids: CASSITGPLVHEQYF. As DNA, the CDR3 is TGTGCCAGTAGTATAACCGGGCCCCTGGTCCACGAGCAGTACTTC.